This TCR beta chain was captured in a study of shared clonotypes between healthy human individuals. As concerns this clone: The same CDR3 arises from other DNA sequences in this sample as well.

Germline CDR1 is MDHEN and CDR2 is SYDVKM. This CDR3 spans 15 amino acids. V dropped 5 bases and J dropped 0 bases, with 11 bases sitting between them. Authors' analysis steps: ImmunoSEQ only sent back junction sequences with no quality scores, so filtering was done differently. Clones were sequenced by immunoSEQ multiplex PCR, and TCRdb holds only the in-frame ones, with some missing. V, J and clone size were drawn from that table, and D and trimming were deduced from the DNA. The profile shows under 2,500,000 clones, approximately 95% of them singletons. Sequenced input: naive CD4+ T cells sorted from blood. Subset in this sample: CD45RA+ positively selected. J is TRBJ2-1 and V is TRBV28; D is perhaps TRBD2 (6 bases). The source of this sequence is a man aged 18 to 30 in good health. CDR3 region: CASSPPGLSYNEQFF. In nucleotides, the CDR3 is TGTGCCAGCAGTCCCCCGGGACTCTCCTACAATGAGCAGTTCTTC.